Listed below are T cell receptor beta chains from one sample, sequenced in a study of T cells in Graves' hyperthyroidism and ophthalmopathy. TCRdb processed the multiplex PCR reads anew with MiXCR; each CDR3 protein has one entry. The table lists roughly 700,000 distinct CDR3 sequences, 15% to 20% of them singletons. Sequenced sample: blood. All receptors derive from a middle-aged man with Graves' hyperthyroidism. Both conserved end residues are part of each CDR3. The D gene is left open where the match is weak. Size values are once, few and many counts, or a class for expanded clones, and some rows have none.

>TRBJ2-5|TRBD1|TRBV25-1|NA
TGTGCCAGCAGTGAAGACCAGGACAGGGGGGAGACCCAGTACTTC
CASSEDQDRGETQYF
>TRBJ2-7|TRBD2|TRBV28|NA
TGTGCCAGCAACCCGGACCCGGGACTAGCGGGAGGCGAGCAGTACTTC
CASNPDPGLAGGEQYF
>TRBJ2-3|NA|TRBV20-1|NA
TGCAGCGCCTGGTATTTACCAGATACGCAGTATTTT
CSAWYLPDTQYF
>TRBJ2-3|TRBD1|TRBV29-1|many
TGCAGCGCTGGGACAGGGGGCACGAATACGCAGTATTTT
CSAGTGGTNTQYF
>TRBJ2-7|NA|TRBV9|few
TGTGCCAGCAGTTTGTACCTAAGCTCCTACGAGCAGTACTTC
CASSLYLSSYEQYF
>TRBJ2-5|TRBD2|TRBV9|many
TGTGCCAGCAGCATAGCGGGAGGGGCGTACCAAGAGACCCAGTACTTC
CASSIAGGAYQETQYF
>TRBJ2-2|TRBD2|TRBV9|NA
TGTGCCAGCAGCGTAGTTTCGCGGGAGCGTACCGGGGAGCTGTTTTTT
CASSVVSRERTGELFF
>TRBJ2-7|TRBD2|TRBV2|many
TGTGCCAGCAGCCCCTCACTAGCGGGAAGCGAGCAGTACTTC
CASSPSLAGSEQYF
>TRBJ2-5|NA|TRBV5-1|many
TGCGCCAGCAGCTCCCAGGGGAAAAAGGGGGTGCAGACCCAGTACTTC
CASSSQGKKGVQTQYF
>TRBJ1-5|TRBD1|TRBV12-3/TRBV12-4|many
TGTGCCAGCAGTTTTCTTGGCAGGGGGGGGCAGCCCCAGCATTTT
CASSFLGRGGQPQHF
>TRBJ1-1|TRBD1|TRBV7-9|NA
TGTGCCAGCAGGCCGGGACAGGGGGCCGCTGAAGCTTTCTTT
CASRPGQGAAEAFF
>TRBJ2-6|TRBD2|TRBV6-2/TRBV6-3|NA
TGTGCCGGGGGGGGACGGGGGATCTCTGGGGCCAACGTCCTGACTTTC
CAGGGRGISGANVLTF
>TRBJ2-4|TRBD1|TRBV20-1|NA
TGCAGTGCTGGTCTTACAGGGGGCTTGAACATTCAGTACTTC
CSAGLTGGLNIQYF
>TRBJ2-1|NA|TRBV28|few
TGTGCCAGCAGTTCAGGGTTTGAGCAGTTCTTC
CASSSGFEQFF
>TRBJ2-1|TRBD2|TRBV19|NA
TGTGCCAGTAGTATCCGACCGCCGGGACTAGCGGGAGTAAGTGAGCAGTTCTTC
CASSIRPPGLAGVSEQFF
>TRBJ2-5|TRBD2|TRBV27|few
TGTGCCAGCAGTTTACGGGGGAGGGCCGGTGAGACCCAGTACTTC
CASSLRGRAGETQYF
>TRBJ2-7|TRBD2|TRBV9|many
TGTGCCAGCAGCACAAGCAGCGGGAGTGCCTACGAGCAGTACTTC
CASSTSSGSAYEQYF
>TRBJ1-5|NA|TRBV28|NA
TGTGCCAGCAGTTTAAGGGCCGGGGACAATCAGCCCCAGCATTTT
CASSLRAGDNQPQHF
>TRBJ2-5|NA|TRBV30|many
TGTGCCTGGAGTGGGATGAGGAGTAGGGAGACCCAGTACTTC
CAWSGMRSRETQYF
>TRBJ2-7|NA|TRBV7-8|many
TGTGCCAGCAGCTTAGAGGGGGATGGTGGCTACGAGCAGTACTTC
CASSLEGDGGYEQYF
>TRBJ1-2|TRBD1|TRBV15|many
TGTGCCACCAGCAGTTACCGGGACAGGGGGCGCGACTATGGCTACACCTTC
CATSSYRDRGRDYGYTF
>TRBJ2-1|NA|TRBV12-3/TRBV12-4|few
TGTGCCAGCAGCGAACTAGTCGGGAGCGACAATGAGCAGTTCTTC
CASSELVGSDNEQFF